This T cell receptor beta chain was identified in a study of OX40 agonist ivuxolimab in advanced cancers. Study in general: Earlier anti-PD-1, anti-PD-L1 or anti-CTLA-4 therapy was permitted; over 35% had received some. Study-wide points: Dose levels from 0.1 to 3.0 mg/kg saw CD4+ and CD8+ blood T cells expand clonally by week 6.

Comment on this clone: Its antigen is not identified.

Profiled with immunoSEQ multiplex PCR; TCRdb holds only in-frame clones, not every one. This sample has about 99,000 clones; roughly 90% occur once, and the top ten carry around 0.32%. Excluded were patients having autoimmune disease history or systemic immunosuppression. The CDR3 has 15 residues. Germline V gene lookup returns CDR1 KGHSH and CDR2 LQKENI. Trimming cost V 3 bases and J 1 base, with 12 bases left between them. V is TRBV18 and J is TRBJ2-5; D not resolved. The receptor was isolated from an adult with an advanced solid tumor such as melanoma, head and neck, liver or kidney cancer. This sample comprised CD4+ or CD8+ T cells sorted from blood, obtained in a trial of the OX40 agonist ivuxolimab. DNA of the CDR3: TGTGCCAGCTCACCGGTTTCAGTCGTCCAAGAGACCCAGTACTTC. Its translation: CASSPVSVVQETQYF.